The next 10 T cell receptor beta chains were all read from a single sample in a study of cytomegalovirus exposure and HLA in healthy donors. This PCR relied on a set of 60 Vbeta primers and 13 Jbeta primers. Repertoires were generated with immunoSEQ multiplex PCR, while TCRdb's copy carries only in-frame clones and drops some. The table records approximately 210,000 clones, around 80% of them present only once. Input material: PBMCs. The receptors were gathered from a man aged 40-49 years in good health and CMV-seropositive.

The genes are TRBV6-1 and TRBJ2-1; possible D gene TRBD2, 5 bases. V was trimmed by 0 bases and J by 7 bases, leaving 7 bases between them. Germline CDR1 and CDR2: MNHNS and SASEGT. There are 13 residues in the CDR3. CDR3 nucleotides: TGTGCCAGCAGTGAAGCCCGGGGTAATGAGCAGTTCTTC. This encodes CASSEARGNEQFF.

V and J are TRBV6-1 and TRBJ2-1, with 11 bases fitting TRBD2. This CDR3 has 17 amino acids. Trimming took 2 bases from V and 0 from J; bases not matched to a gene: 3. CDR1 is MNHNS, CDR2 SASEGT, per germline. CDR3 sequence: CASSERLAGSSYNEQFF. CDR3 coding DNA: TGTGCCAGCAGTGAACGACTAGCGGGAAGCTCCTACAATGAGCAGTTCTTC.

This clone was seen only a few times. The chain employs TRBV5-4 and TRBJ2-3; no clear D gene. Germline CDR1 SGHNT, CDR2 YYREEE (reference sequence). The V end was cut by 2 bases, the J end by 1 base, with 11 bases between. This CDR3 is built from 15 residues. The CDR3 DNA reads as TGTGCCAGCAGCTTAAAACTAACGGGCACAGATACGCAGTATTTT. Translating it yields CASSLKLTGTDTQYF.

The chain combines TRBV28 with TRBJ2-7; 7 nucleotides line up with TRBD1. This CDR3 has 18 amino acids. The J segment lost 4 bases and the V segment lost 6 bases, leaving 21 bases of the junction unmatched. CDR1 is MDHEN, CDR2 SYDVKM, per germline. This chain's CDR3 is CASRSMTGLGRSDYEQYF. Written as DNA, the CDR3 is TGTGCCAGCAGGTCCATGACAGGGCTTGGGAGATCGGATTACGAGCAGTACTTC.

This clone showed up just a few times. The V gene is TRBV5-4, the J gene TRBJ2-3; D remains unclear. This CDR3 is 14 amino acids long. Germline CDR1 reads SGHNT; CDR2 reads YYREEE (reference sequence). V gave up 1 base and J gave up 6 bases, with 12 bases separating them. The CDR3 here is CASSLSLDSDTQYF. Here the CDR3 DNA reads TGTGCCAGCAGCTTGTCCCTAGATTCGGATACGCAGTATTTT. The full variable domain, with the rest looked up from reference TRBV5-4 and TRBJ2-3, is ETGVTQSPTHLIKTRGQQVTLRCSSQSGHNTVSWYQQALGQGPQFIFQYYREEENGRGNFPPRFSGLQFPNYSSELNVNALELDDSALYLCASSLSLDSDTQYFGPGTRLTVL.

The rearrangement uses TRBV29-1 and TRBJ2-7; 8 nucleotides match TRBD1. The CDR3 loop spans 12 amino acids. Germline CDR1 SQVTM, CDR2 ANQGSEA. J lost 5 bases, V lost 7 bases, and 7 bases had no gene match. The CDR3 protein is CSDRTGNNEQYV. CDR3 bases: TGCAGCGACCGGACAGGGAACAACGAGCAGTACGTC.

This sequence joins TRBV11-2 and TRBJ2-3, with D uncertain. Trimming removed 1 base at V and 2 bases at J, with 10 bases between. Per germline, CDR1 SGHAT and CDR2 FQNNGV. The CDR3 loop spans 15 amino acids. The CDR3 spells CASSLVMAFTDTQYF. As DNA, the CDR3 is TGTGCCAGCAGCTTAGTCATGGCCTTCACAGATACGCAGTATTTT.

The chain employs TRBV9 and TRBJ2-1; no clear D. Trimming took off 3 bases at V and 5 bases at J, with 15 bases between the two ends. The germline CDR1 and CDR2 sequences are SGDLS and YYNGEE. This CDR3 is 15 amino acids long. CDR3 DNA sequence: TGTGCCAGCAGCGCCGATCCTAGGTACCACAATGAGCAGTTCTTC. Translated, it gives CASSADPRYHNEQFF.

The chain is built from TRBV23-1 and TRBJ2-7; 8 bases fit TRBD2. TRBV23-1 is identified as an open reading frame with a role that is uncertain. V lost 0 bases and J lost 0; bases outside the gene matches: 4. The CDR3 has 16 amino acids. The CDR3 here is CASSQSRTSGSYEQYV. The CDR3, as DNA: TGCGCCAGCAGTCAATCAAGAACTAGCGGCTCCTACGAGCAGTACGTC.

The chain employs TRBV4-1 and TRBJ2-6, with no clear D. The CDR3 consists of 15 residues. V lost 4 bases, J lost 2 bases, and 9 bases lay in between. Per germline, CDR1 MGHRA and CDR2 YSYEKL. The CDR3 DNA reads TGCGCCAGCAGCCCGTTGGAGACTGGGGCCAACGTCCTGACTTTC. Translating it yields CASSPLETGANVLTF.